These 7 T cell receptor beta chains were all obtained from the same sample, sequenced in a study of shared clonotypes between healthy human individuals. The table came from immunoSEQ multiplex PCR; TCRdb's copy has only in-frame clones and leaves some out. This table has approximately 1.9 million clones, about 93% appearing once. In the naive CD8 group, cells lacked CD45RO and were positively selected for CCR7, so terminally differentiated effector memory CD45RA+ cells were left out. The sequencing sample was made of naive CD8+ T cells from PBMCs. These receptors all stem from a man younger than 35 in good health. Some clones in this sample may be carry-over from other donors' samples.

To note about this clone: Within the sample, other DNA sequences also encode this same CDR3. The CDR3 is CASSLGVNTEAFF. As DNA, the CDR3 is TGTGCCAGCAGCTTGGGCGTGAACACTGAAGCTTTCTTT. V is TRBV5-6 and J is TRBJ1-1; D is unclear. Germline V gene data show CDR1 as SGHDT and CDR2 as YYEEEE. The length of the CDR3 is 13 residues. The V gene lost 0 bases and the J gene lost 0 bases, with 3 bases spanning the gap.

The V gene is TRBV18, the J gene TRBJ1-4, with 7 bases that match TRBD1. The germline CDR1 and CDR2 sequences are KGHSH and LQKENI. Trimming cost V 3 bases and J 4 bases; bases outside gene matches: 5. The CDR3 contains 15 residues. CDR3 residues: CASSPGDSLNEKLFF. CDR3 in DNA: TGTGCCAGCTCACCTGGGGACAGCCTTAATGAAAAACTGTTTTTT.

This chain links TRBV5-1 with TRBJ1-1; D may be TRBD1 (5 bases). CDR1 and CDR2 from the germline V gene are SGHRS and YFSETQ. The CDR3 contains 15 residues. V lost 5 bases and J 4 bases, leaving 18 bases between the germline ends. CDR3 loop: CASSPGIGRFTEAFF. CDR3 coding DNA: TGCGCCAGCAGTCCAGGGATAGGAAGGTTCACTGAAGCTTTCTTT.

This chain uses TRBV10-3 with TRBJ2-7; D might be TRBD1 (5 bases). V dropped 10 bases and J dropped 4 bases, with 17 bases sitting between them. CDR3 length equals 13 residues. Germline CDR1 and CDR2: ENHRY and SYGVKD. The CDR3 here is CANGRERGYEQYF. The CDR3 DNA reads as TGTGCCAATGGACGTGAAAGGGGATACGAGCAGTACTTC.

This sequence joins TRBV19 and TRBJ1-3; D is unresolved. This CDR3 has 13 amino acids. CDR1 and CDR2 (germline): LNHDA, SQIVND (reference sequence). V lost 6 bases and J lost 1, with 7 bases in between. The CDR3 bases are TGTGCCAGTAGGTGGAGTTCTGGAAACACCATATATTTT. This codes for CASRWSSGNTIYF.

The J gene is TRBJ2-2, the V gene TRBV27, with D perhaps matching TRBD2 (6 bases). V dropped 2 bases and J dropped 5 bases, with 9 bases sitting between them. CDR3 length equals 14 residues. In germline, CDR1 is MNHEY, CDR2 SMNVEV (reference sequence). The CDR3, as DNA: TGTGCCAGCAGTTTAATGGCGGGGACCGGGGAGCTGTTTTTT. Its translation: CASSLMAGTGELFF.

The rearrangement uses TRBV28 and TRBJ1-4; 9 bases fit TRBD1. Germline CDR1 is MDHEN and CDR2 is SYDVKM. This CDR3 contains 12 residues. The DNA of the CDR3 is TGTGCGACGGACAGGGGCGATGAAAAACTGTTTTTT. This encodes CATDRGDEKLFF.